This entry lists 16 T cell receptor beta chains sequenced from one sample in a study of T cells in women clearing cervical HPV infection. Sequencing used immunoSEQ multiplex PCR; TCRdb keeps in-frame clones, though not all of them. This sample carries roughly 45,000 clones, with 0.98% going to the ten biggest clones. The source material was blood buffy coat. The receptors here all came from a woman aged 18-69 years with a cervical HPV16 infection that either progressed to CIN3+ or cleared (not recorded which).

Comments on this clone: The read falls 3 residues short of the CDR3 end, and the missing part is taken from the germline J gene. The J gene is TRBJ2-7, the V gene TRBV6-1; D is perhaps TRBD2 (5 bases). V lost 4 bases and J lost 4, with 14 bases in between. The V gene's germline CDR1 is MNHNS and CDR2 SASEGT. The CDR3 extends over 14 amino acids. The covered CDR3 bases are TGTGCCAGCAGTGCTGACTCTGGCGGGTACGAG. It translates to CASSADSGGYE. The full CDR3 sequence reads CASSADSGGYEQYF.

Of note for this clone: The read gets to within 3 residues of the CDR3 end, and the germline J gene fills in the rest. The V call is TRBV19, the J call TRBJ2-7; weak D call: TRBD1 (6 bases). Trimming shortened V by 4 bases and J by 2 bases, and 12 bases separated the two germline ends. Germline CDR1 and CDR2: LNHDA and SQIVND (reference sequence). This CDR3 comprises 14 residues. Partial CDR3 DNA: TGTGCCAGTAGTAATCAGGGGCCAGCCTACGAG. Its translation is CASSNQGPAYE. The CDR3 in its entirety is CASSNQGPAYEQYF.

Regarding this clone: Sequencing ends 3 residues short of the CDR3 end; the germline J gene provides the rest. The genes are TRBV9 and TRBJ2-5, with 12 nucleotides matching TRBD2. In germline, CDR1 is SGDLS, CDR2 YYNGEE. V lost 0 bases and J lost 2; bases outside the gene matches: 8. The CDR3 is made up of 18 amino acids. The sequenced part of the CDR3 DNA is TGTGCCAGCAGCGTAGGCCTAGCGGGGGGGAGGGAGCAAGAGACC. It encodes CASSVGLAGGREQET. The full-length CDR3 reads as CASSVGLAGGREQETQYF.

On this clone itself: The DNA ends 3 residues before the CDR3 does, and the rest of the CDR3 is filled in from the germline J gene. This sequence joins TRBV28 and TRBJ1-2; the match to TRBD1 covers 9 bases. The germline V gene has CDR1 MDHEN and CDR2 SYDVKM. J gave up 6 bases and V 5 bases, and 10 bases lay outside the gene matches. This CDR3 has 15 residues. The part of the CDR3 DNA that was read is TGTGCCAGCAGTCTTCCGGGACAGGGATATGATGGC. Amino acids: CASSLPGQGYDG. The CDR3 reads in full as CASSLPGQGYDGYTF.

On this clone itself: The read falls 3 residues short of the CDR3 end, and the missing part is taken from the germline J gene. The chain is built from TRBV20-1 and TRBJ2-2; possibly TRBD2 for D (7 bases). Germline CDR1 DFQATT, CDR2 SNEGSKA (reference sequence). The CDR3 runs to 15 residues. The CDR3 bases that were read are TGCAGTGCTAGAGATCCGCAGGGGACTAATGAAAAG. As protein: CSARDPQGTNEK. The entire CDR3 reads CSARDPQGTNEKLFF.

To note about this clone: The read ends 3 residues before the CDR3 terminus; that terminus is restored from the germline J gene. The chain combines TRBV20-1 with TRBJ1-5; maybe TRBD1 (6 bases). In germline, CDR1 is DFQATT, CDR2 SNEGSKA (reference sequence). V gave up 6 bases and J gave up 0 bases, with 12 bases separating them. This CDR3 is built from 14 residues. The part of the CDR3 DNA that was read is TGCAGTGCCCCCGACAGGTCTAGCAATCAGCCC. This sequence encodes CSAPDRSSNQP. The full CDR3 sequence reads CSAPDRSSNQPQHF.

As for this clone: The read is 3 residues too short to cover the CDR3 end, so that end is filled in from the germline J gene. The chain employs TRBV7-9 and TRBJ2-5, with 11 bases fitting TRBD1. CDR1 and CDR2 (germline): SEHNR, FQNEAQ (reference sequence). The length of the CDR3 is 15 residues. J gave up 5 bases and V 4 bases, and 6 bases lay outside the gene matches. The CDR3 is CASSWGQGVRETQYF. The covered CDR3 bases are TGTGCCAGCAGCTGGGGACAGGGGGTGCGGGAGACC.

About this clone: The read falls 3 residues short of the CDR3 end, and the missing part is taken from the germline J gene. The rearrangement uses TRBV5-1 and TRBJ1-5; D is undetermined. CDR3 size: 15 residues. The V and J ends lost 4 bases and 5 bases respectively, with 16 bases between them. Germline V gives CDR1 SGHRS, CDR2 YFSETQ. CDR3 protein: CASSPLAGKDQPQHF. Incomplete CDR3 DNA: TGCGCCAGCAGCCCCCTCGCAGGAAAGGATCAGCCC.

Points on this clone: The CDR3 end falls 3 residues outside the read, so it is completed with the germline J gene. This chain joins TRBV5-1 and TRBJ2-3, with D possibly being TRBD1 (6 bases). CDR1 SGHRS and CDR2 YFSETQ come from the germline V gene. The CDR3 runs 16 residues. This CDR3 reads CASSLQPGEVEETQYF. The CDR3 DNA, read in part, is TGCGCCAGCAGCTTACAACCAGGGGAAGTTGAAGAGACG.

Turning to this clone: Coverage ceases 3 residues before the CDR3 finishes, and the germline J gene fills in the end. The chain has TRBV20-1 and TRBJ2-7; TRBD1 agrees at 9 bases. V trimming: 5 bases; J trimming: 5 bases; junction bases outside the gene matches: 7. CDR1 is DFQATT and CDR2 is SNEGSKA in the germline V gene (reference sequence). CDR3 length: 13 amino acids. The CDR3 spells CSAVQGAGDEQYF. CDR3 DNA (partial): TGCAGTGCTGTACAGGGGGCGGGCGACGAG.

Note on this clone: The observed sequence ends 3 residues before the CDR3 terminus, with the missing tail filled in from the germline J gene. V and J are TRBV18 and TRBJ2-2; TRBD1 is a possible D gene (5 bases). The V gene's germline CDR1 is KGHSH and CDR2 LQKENI. The CDR3 runs 15 residues. The part of the CDR3 DNA that was read is TGTGCCAGCTCACCTTTCCAGGGCATTGATGAAAAG. Translating gives CASSPFQGIDEK. In full, the CDR3 is CASSPFQGIDEKLFF.

As regards this clone: The read is 3 residues too short to cover the CDR3 end, so that end is filled in from the germline J gene. The chain joins TRBV18 to TRBJ1-2; the D gene is possibly TRBD1 (5 bases). The CDR3 contains 15 residues. Germline loops: CDR1 KGHSH, CDR2 LQKENI. CDR3 sequence: CASSPPGLAGDTYTF. The part of the CDR3 DNA that was read is TGTGCCAGCTCACCACCGGGGCTAGCGGGGGATACC.

Remarks on this clone: The missing CDR3 end, 3 residues past where the read stops, is filled in from the germline J gene. The chain joins TRBV20-1 to TRBJ2-2; weak D call: TRBD2 (6 bases). This CDR3 spans 15 amino acids. With 1 base removed from V and 6 bases from J, the gap between germline ends came to 15 bases. The germline V gene has CDR1 DFQATT and CDR2 SNEGSKA (reference sequence). CDR3 bases read: TGCAGTGCTAGAGCGGCGGGGTTGATGGCCGGGGAG. It encodes CSARAAGLMAGE. The entire CDR3 protein reads CSARAAGLMAGELFF.

Note on this clone: Read sequence stops 3 residues before the CDR3 end, and the germline J gene provides the missing end. This chain connects TRBV5-1 to TRBJ2-7, with 8 bases matching TRBD1. CDR1 and CDR2 (germline): SGHRS, YFSETQ. CDR3 size: 15 residues. The V and J ends lost 0 bases and 2 bases, in that order; junction bases with no gene match: 4. The CDR3 is CASSLETGEAYEQYF. The sequenced CDR3 bases are TGCGCCAGCAGCTTGGAGACAGGGGAGGCCTACGAG.

Note on this clone: The CDR3 is cut off 3 residues early in the read; its end comes from the germline J gene. This rearrangement joins TRBV19 to TRBJ1-6, with D unclear. Trimming left V 6 bases short and J 0 bases short, with 9 bases between. Germline CDR1 LNHDA, CDR2 SQIVND (reference sequence). The CDR3 loop spans 15 amino acids. CDR3 loop: CASRARSSYNSPLHF. The CDR3 DNA, read in part, is TGTGCCAGTAGGGCTAGAAGCTCCTATAATTCACCC.

On this clone itself: The CDR3 extends 3 residues past the end of the read, so its final part is completed from the germline J gene. The sample carries other DNA sequences with the same CDR3. The genes are TRBV5-1 and TRBJ1-3; 7 nucleotides agree with TRBD1. Trimming removed 3 bases from V and 4 bases from J; junction bases left unmatched: 4. Germline CDR1 is SGHRS and CDR2 is YFSETQ. The CDR3 extends over 14 amino acids. The CDR3 sequence: CASSSGGSGNTIYF. The part of the CDR3 DNA that was read is TGCGCCAGCAGCTCAGGGGGTTCAGGAAACACC.